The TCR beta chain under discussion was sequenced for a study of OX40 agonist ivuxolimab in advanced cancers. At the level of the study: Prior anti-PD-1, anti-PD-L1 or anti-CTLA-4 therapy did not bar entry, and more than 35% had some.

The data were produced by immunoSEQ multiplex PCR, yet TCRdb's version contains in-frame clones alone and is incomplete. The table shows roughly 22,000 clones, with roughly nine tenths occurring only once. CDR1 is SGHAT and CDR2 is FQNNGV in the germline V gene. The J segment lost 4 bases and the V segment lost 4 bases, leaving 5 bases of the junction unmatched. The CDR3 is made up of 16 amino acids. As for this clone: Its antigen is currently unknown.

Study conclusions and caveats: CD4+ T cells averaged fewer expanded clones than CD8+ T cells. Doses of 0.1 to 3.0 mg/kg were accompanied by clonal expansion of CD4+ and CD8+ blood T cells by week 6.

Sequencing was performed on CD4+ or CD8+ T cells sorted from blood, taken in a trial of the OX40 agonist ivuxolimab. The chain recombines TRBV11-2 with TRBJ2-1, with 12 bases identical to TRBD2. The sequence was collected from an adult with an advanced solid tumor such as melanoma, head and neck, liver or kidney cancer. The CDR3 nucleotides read TGTGCCAGCAGCTCCTTGACTAGCGGGAGTTACAATGAGCAGTTCTTC. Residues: CASSSLTSGSYNEQFF.